One and the same sample provided the 29 T cell receptor beta chains below, sequenced in a study of T cells in localized non-small cell lung cancer. Measured with immunoSEQ multiplex PCR; TCRdb has only the in-frame clones, and not every one. The profile shows some 82,000 clones, around three quarters of them singletons. The specimen comprised PBMCs, sampled before any cancer treatment. The receptor source for this set is a man aged 35 to 69 with stage II squamous cell lung carcinoma.

This clone has a single count. The CDR3 loop is CASSPWDLGTGANVLTF. The DNA for the CDR3 is TGTGCCAGCAGTCCCTGGGACTTAGGAACTGGGGCCAACGTCCTGACTTTC. The chain joins TRBV28 to TRBJ2-6, with a weak D call TRBD2 (6 bases). Germline values: CDR1 MDHEN, CDR2 SYDVKM. With 5 bases removed from V and 2 bases from J, the gap between germline ends came to 16 bases. CDR3 length equals 17 residues.

This chain links TRBV7-9 with TRBJ2-7; D unclear. Trimming removed 2 bases from V and 2 bases from J, with 7 bases in between. CDR1 and CDR2 from the germline V gene are SEHNR and FQNEAQ (reference sequence). There are 13 residues in the CDR3. Written as DNA, the CDR3 is TGTGCCAGCAGCTTAAACGGCCCCTACGAGCAGTACTTC. Translating gives CASSLNGPYEQYF.

This chain links TRBV5-1 with TRBJ2-7; tentatively, D is TRBD2 (6 bases). With 1 base removed from V and 7 bases from J, the gap between germline ends came to 12 bases. This CDR3 has 13 amino acids. CDR1 is SGHRS and CDR2 is YFSETQ in the germline V gene. CDR3 sequence: CASSLLSSAEQYF. CDR3 bases: TGCGCCAGCAGCTTGTTGTCTAGCGCAGAGCAGTACTTC.

The chain links TRBV7-9 to TRBJ1-4; 9 bases align to TRBD1. Trimming removed 5 bases from V and 3 bases from J; junction bases left unmatched: 10. The CDR3 runs 17 residues. CDR1 is SEHNR and CDR2 is FQNEAQ in the germline V gene (reference sequence). CDR3 sequence reads: CASSRGDGDRANEKLFF. The CDR3 DNA reads as TGTGCCAGCAGCCGGGGGGACGGGGACAGGGCTAATGAAAAACTGTTTTTT.

The chain employs TRBV6-5 and TRBJ1-2; a possible D gene is TRBD1 (5 bases). This CDR3 is built from 12 residues. Trimming took off 6 bases at V and 10 bases at J, with 15 bases between the two ends. CDR1 is MNHEY and CDR2 is SVGAGI in the germline V gene. This CDR3 is CASSPQGRDYTF. The CDR3 nucleotides are TGTGCCAGCAGCCCCCAGGGAAGAGACTACACCTTC.

The genes are TRBV14 and TRBJ1-5, with D hard to call. Germline CDR1 SGHDN, CDR2 FVKESK. Trimming removed 5 bases at V and 5 bases at J, with 10 bases between. This CDR3 spans 13 amino acids. CDR3 DNA: TGTGCCAGCAGCAGGGCGCGGGATCAGCCCCAGCATTTT. Amino acid sequence: CASSRARDQPQHF. Together with reference TRBV14 and TRBJ1-5, the CDR3 gives the full variable domain: EAGVTQFPSHSVIEKGQTVTLRCDPISGHDNLYWYRRVMGKEIKFLLHFVKESKQDESGMPNNRFLAERTGGTYSTLKVQPAELEDSGVYFCASSRARDQPQHFGDGTRLSIL.

The V and J genes are TRBV29-1 and TRBJ2-2; the D is unclear. From germline, CDR1 is SQVTM and CDR2 ANQGSEA. Trimming cost V 6 bases and J 0 bases, with 11 bases left between them. The CDR3 is 14 residues long. Written as DNA, the CDR3 is TGCAGCGTCCGCGTACGGTCGAACACCGGGGAGCTGTTTTTT. It encodes CSVRVRSNTGELFF.

This clone was observed a handful of times. This rearrangement joins TRBV7-9 to TRBJ1-6; no clear D. The germline V gene has CDR1 SEHNR and CDR2 FQNEAQ (reference sequence). This CDR3 comprises 14 residues. V was pared by 3 bases and J by 7 bases, with 10 bases between. The CDR3 coding sequence is TGTGCCAGCAGCTTCCAGTCTGCCAATTCACCCCTCCACTTT. Translation gives CASSFQSANSPLHF.

In the case of this clone: Sequence at one end of the junction differs from germline and may be a read error. The rearrangement joins TRBV2 to TRBJ2-5; D unresolved. Germline V gives CDR1 SNHLY, CDR2 FYNNEI. The CDR3 extends over 13 amino acids. The CDR3: CASNEWGGETQYF. The DNA of the CDR3 is TGTGCCAGCAATGAATGGGGTGGAGAGACCCAGTACTTC.

V and J are TRBV4-1 and TRBJ1-6; TRBD1 might be the D (6 bases). CDR1 and CDR2 from the germline V gene are MGHRA and YSYEKL. V dropped 0 bases and J dropped 8 bases, with 11 bases sitting between them. The CDR3 is 15 amino acids. CDR3 protein: CASSQDAAGDSPLHF. The CDR3 DNA sequence: TGCGCCAGCAGCCAAGACGCCGCAGGGGATTCACCCCTCCACTTT.

The J gene is TRBJ1-5, the V gene TRBV15, with D possibly TRBD1 on 6 matching bases. The V and J ends lost 0 bases and 7 bases respectively, with 13 bases between them. This CDR3 is built from 15 residues. Looked up from germline, CDR1 is LNHNV and CDR2 is YYDKDF (reference sequence). The CDR3 is CATSRDRGARQPQHF. The CDR3 DNA reads as TGTGCCACCAGCAGAGATCGGGGGGCTAGGCAGCCCCAGCATTTT. Together with reference TRBV15 and TRBJ1-5, the CDR3 gives the full variable domain: DAMVIQNPRYQVTQFGKPVTLSCSQTLNHNVMYWYQQKSSQAPKLLFHYYDKDFNNEADTPDNFQSRRPNTSFCFLDIRSPGLGDTAMYLCATSRDRGARQPQHFGDGTRLSIL.

The genes are TRBV7-9 and TRBJ1-5; TRBD1 matches 8 bases. Trimming at V came to 3 bases and at J to 2 bases, leaving 6 bases not matched to a gene. The CDR3 contains 16 residues. CDR1 SEHNR and CDR2 FQNEAQ come from the germline V gene (reference sequence). CDR3 nucleotide sequence: TGTGCCAGCAGCTTGGGAGACAGGGGTGGCAATCAGCCCCAGCATTTT. It yields the protein CASSLGDRGGNQPQHF.

This chain uses TRBV7-9 with TRBJ1-3; D remains ambiguous. The CDR3 has 16 residues. V lost 4 bases and J 0 bases, leaving 13 bases between the germline ends. In germline, CDR1 is SEHNR, CDR2 FQNEAQ (reference sequence). The CDR3 nucleotides are TGTGCCAGCAGCTCGCCACAACGAAACTCTGGAAACACCATATATTTT. Translating it yields CASSSPQRNSGNTIYF.

The chain couples TRBV5-1 to TRBJ2-7; 7 positions match TRBD2. V trimming: 2 bases; J trimming: 3 bases; junction bases outside the gene matches: 8. Germline V gives CDR1 SGHRS, CDR2 YFSETQ. This CDR3 region has 15 residues. DNA for the CDR3: TGCGCCAGCAGCTTTTTAGCGGGTTCCTTCTACGAGCAGTACTTC. This codes for CASSFLAGSFYEQYF.

CDR3 nucleotides: TGCAGCGTTGAAGATTTCCGGGGGAGGACAGATACGCAGTATTTT. This translates into CSVEDFRGRTDTQYF. The chain joins TRBV29-1 to TRBJ2-3, with D tentatively TRBD2 (6 bases). V was cut by 0 bases and J by 3 bases, with 13 bases left in between. Germline assignment: CDR1 SQVTM and CDR2 ANQGSEA. CDR3 length equals 15 residues.

The table lists this clone with a count of one. The V call is TRBV28, the J call TRBJ2-7; tentative D call: TRBD1 (5 bases). There are 13 residues in the CDR3. Trimming took 8 bases from V and 2 from J, leaving 13 bases between them. Germline loops: CDR1 MDHEN, CDR2 SYDVKM. CDR3 sequence reads: CASAWGSAYEQYF. The CDR3 DNA is TGTGCCAGCGCATGGGGCTCCGCCTACGAGCAGTACTTC.

The CDR3 sequence: CASSLGQGATNEKLFF. In nucleotides, the CDR3 is TGTGCCAGCAGCTTGGGACAGGGGGCAACTAATGAAAAACTGTTTTTT. J is TRBJ1-4 and V is TRBV7-8, with TRBD1 matching over 11 bases. Germline CDR1 is SGHVS and CDR2 is FQNEAQ. V was pared by 3 bases and J by 0 bases, with 0 bases of the junction left unmatched. The CDR3 consists of 16 residues.

This clone was seen just once. The V call is TRBV29-1, the J call TRBJ1-1; D gene unclear. The CDR3 runs 8 residues. The V end lost 6 bases, the J end lost 10 bases, and 6 bases lay between the germline ends. Germline assignment: CDR1 SQVTM and CDR2 ANQGSEA. CDR3 in amino acids: CSVNGAFF. DNA of the CDR3: TGCAGCGTGAATGGAGCTTTCTTT.

The gene calls are TRBV27 and TRBJ1-1, with D perhaps TRBD1 (5 bases). Trimming removed 11 bases from V and 1 base from J, with 14 bases in between. Germline lookup yields CDR1 MNHEY and CDR2 SMNVEV (reference sequence). The CDR3 is 13 residues long. This chain's CDR3 is CASKPGGNTEAFF. The CDR3 DNA sequence: TGTGCCTCCAAACCTGGGGGGAACACTGAAGCTTTCTTT.

This clone was recorded once. CDR3 loop: CASSLGLAGEQFF. The DNA for the CDR3 is TGTGCCAGCAGCCTTGGACTAGCAGGCGAGCAGTTCTTC. This chain uses TRBV5-4 with TRBJ2-1; 8 positions agree with TRBD2. Germline CDR1 SGHNT, CDR2 YYREEE (reference sequence). Trimming cost V 4 bases and J 10 bases; bases outside gene matches: 7. This CDR3 region has 13 residues.

This clone was observed a single time. CDR3 sequence reads: CASNLDPYEQYF. The CDR3 nucleotides are TGTGCCAGCAACTTAGACCCCTACGAGCAGTACTTC. The V and J genes are TRBV2 and TRBJ2-7; D is uncertain. V shed 7 bases and J shed 2 bases, with 9 bases lying between them. This CDR3 is built from 12 residues. The germline V gene encodes CDR1 SNHLY and CDR2 FYNNEI. Looking up the rest from reference TRBV2 and TRBJ2-7 gives the full variable domain: EPEVTQTPSHQVTQMGQEVILRCVPISNHLYFYWYRQILGQKVEFLVSFYNNEISEKSEIFDDQFSVERPDGSNFTLKIRSTKLEDSAMYFCASNLDPYEQYFGPGTRLTVT.

The table lists this clone with a count of one. V gene TRBV6-5 combines with J gene TRBJ2-5, with 11 positions matching TRBD2. CDR1 and CDR2 (germline): MNHEY, SVGAGI. The junction had 2 bases not matched to a gene; V was cut back by 3 bases and J by 5 bases. The CDR3 loop spans 14 amino acids. The CDR3 region has the DNA TGTGCCAGCAGTTATAGCGGGAGGGGTGAGACCCAGTACTTC. It specifies CASSYSGRGETQYF.

There are a few counts of this clone. The chain links TRBV18 to TRBJ2-7, with D perhaps assigned TRBD1 or TRBD2 (5 bases each). The V gene's germline CDR1 is KGHSH and CDR2 LQKENI. V was trimmed by 6 bases and J by 5 bases, leaving 17 bases between them. The CDR3 covers 14 residues. CDR3 in amino acids: CASSPSHGADEQYF. CDR3 bases: TGTGCCAGCTCTCCTTCACACGGGGCCGACGAGCAGTACTTC. Together with reference TRBV18 and TRBJ2-7, the CDR3 gives the full variable domain: NAGVMQNPRHLVRRRGQEARLRCSPMKGHSHVYWYRQLPEEGLKFMVYLQKENIIDESGMPKERFSAEFPKEGPSILRIQQVVRGDSAAYFCASSPSHGADEQYFGPGTRLTVT.

This clone was recorded a few times. The J gene is TRBJ2-7, the V gene TRBV6-5; TRBD2 is a possible D gene (5 bases). V dropped 6 bases and J dropped 2 bases, with 17 bases sitting between them. Germline V gene lookup returns CDR1 MNHEY and CDR2 SVGAGI. The CDR3 has 15 residues. CDR3 nucleotide sequence: TGTGCCAGCAGCCCCTCTGGGAGCCGCACCTACGAGCAGTACTTC. It encodes CASSPSGSRTYEQYF.

The chain uses TRBV7-6 and TRBJ1-1, with D possibly being TRBD1 (6 bases). Germline CDR1 SGHVS, CDR2 FNYEAQ. This CDR3 contains 15 residues. The V end lost 4 bases, the J end lost 0 bases, and 12 bases lay between the germline ends. The CDR3 reads CASSYSTGMNTEAFF. In nucleotides, the CDR3 is TGTGCCAGCAGCTATAGTACAGGGATGAACACTGAAGCTTTCTTT.

J is TRBJ2-3 and V is TRBV7-6, with 7 bases matching TRBD1. This CDR3 spans 15 amino acids. The V segment lost 1 base and the J segment 4 bases; nucleotides outside the gene matches: 5. CDR1 and CDR2 (germline): SGHVS, FNYEAQ. The CDR3 nucleotides read TGTGCCAGCAGCTTAGTAGGGGGCCGGGCAGATACGCAGTATTTT. This encodes CASSLVGGRADTQYF. Variable domain in full (rest from reference TRBV7-6 and TRBJ2-3): GAGVSQSPRYKVTKRGQDVALRCDPISGHVSLYWYRQALGQGPEFLTYFNYEAQQDKSGLPNDRFSAERPEGSISTLTIQRTEQRDSAMYRCASSLVGGRADTQYFGPGTRLTVL.

This clone was seen just once. This chain joins TRBV30 and TRBJ2-7; weak D call: TRBD1 (5 bases). The germline gives CDR1 GTSNPN, CDR2 SVGIG (reference sequence). Trimming cost V 5 bases and J 3 bases, with 17 bases left between them. The CDR3 contains 14 residues. The CDR3 region is CAWQKARVRYEQYF. DNA of the CDR3: TGTGCCTGGCAGAAGGCCAGGGTTCGCTACGAGCAGTACTTC.

This chain uses TRBV30 with TRBJ1-1; no clear D. Germline-derived CDR1 and CDR2 are GTSNPN and SVGIG (reference sequence). V gave up 7 bases and J gave up 7 bases, with 13 bases separating them. The CDR3 has 11 residues. The DNA for the CDR3 is TGTGCCTCGCCCCGGGAGGGTGAAGCTTTCTTT. Its translation: CASPREGEAFF.

The chain couples TRBV7-3 to TRBJ2-4; 8 bases are shared with TRBD2. Germline values: CDR1 SGHTA, CDR2 FQGTGA. J gave up 0 bases and V 0 bases, and 4 bases lay outside the gene matches. This CDR3 is built from 17 residues. DNA of the CDR3: TGTGCCAGCAGCTTAACAGGGCTAGCGGGAGCCAAAAACATTCAGTACTTC. Its protein product is CASSLTGLAGAKNIQYF.